These 31 T cell receptor beta chains share one sample of origin, sequenced in a study of siplizumab effects on memory and regulatory T cells. Here immunoSEQ multiplex PCR was the method, and the copy in TCRdb shows in-frame clones only, minus some. Seen here are around 110,000 clones, 90% to 95% observed once, and the top ten hold around 1.7%. Sequenced input: non-Treg CD4+ T cells sorted from blood. The origin of the receptors is a human donor in good health.

This clone appeared a few times. The chain employs TRBV7-6 and TRBJ1-1, with D unresolved. V lost 1 base, J lost 0 bases, and 3 bases lay in between. The CDR3 consists of 13 residues. Germline V gene lookup returns CDR1 SGHVS and CDR2 FNYEAQ. The CDR3 bases are TGTGCCAGCAGCTTAGAGCTGAACACTGAAGCTTTCTTT. Translating gives CASSLELNTEAFF.

This chain connects TRBV6-5 to TRBJ2-7, with D tentatively TRBD2 (6 bases). Trimming removed 6 bases from V and 0 bases from J, with 12 bases in between. Germline assignment: CDR1 MNHEY and CDR2 SVGAGI. CDR3 length equals 14 residues. The CDR3 loop is CASRRGLSSYEQYF. For the CDR3, the DNA is TGTGCCAGCAGGAGGGGACTCAGCTCCTACGAGCAGTACTTC.

This rearrangement joins TRBV19 to TRBJ1-1; D is perhaps TRBD1 (6 bases). Germline lookup yields CDR1 LNHDA and CDR2 SQIVND (reference sequence). V was shortened by 3 bases and J by 4 bases, with 18 bases between the two germline ends. This CDR3 comprises 16 residues. This CDR3 is CASSIRLGGARTEAFF. The CDR3 DNA reads TGTGCCAGTAGTATTCGGCTTGGGGGGGCCCGCACTGAAGCTTTCTTT. Based on the CDR3 plus reference TRBV19 and TRBJ1-1, the full variable domain is DGGITQSPKYLFRKEGQNVTLSCEQNLNHDAMYWYRQDPGQGLRLIYYSQIVNDFQKGDIAEGYSVSREKKESFPLTVTSAQKNPTAFYLCASSIRLGGARTEAFFGQGTRLTVV.

J is TRBJ1-2 and V is TRBV6-5; D call uncertain. The V end was cut by 6 bases, the J end by 0 bases, with 8 bases between. The CDR3 runs 13 residues. Per the germline V gene, CDR1 is MNHEY and CDR2 is SVGAGI. CDR3 region: CASRSTANYGYTF. In nucleotides, the CDR3 is TGTGCCAGCAGGAGTACAGCTAACTATGGCTACACCTTC.

The chain is built from TRBV5-1 and TRBJ2-1; TRBD1 matches at 9 bases. From germline, CDR1 is SGHRS and CDR2 YFSETQ. V lost 3 bases and J lost 5; bases outside the gene matches: 3. The CDR3 covers 14 residues. The CDR3 loop reads CASSSRDRDNEQFF. Written as DNA, the CDR3 is TGCGCCAGCAGCTCCCGGGACAGGGACAATGAGCAGTTCTTC.

The CDR3 coding sequence is TGTGCCAGCAGTGTACAGAGGGCAAACATTCAGTACTTC. It is translated as CASSVQRANIQYF. V is TRBV6-1 and J is TRBJ2-4; D is perhaps TRBD2 (5 bases). CDR3 size: 13 residues. Germline lookup yields CDR1 MNHNS and CDR2 SASEGT. The V end was cut by 4 bases, the J end by 6 bases, with 10 bases between.

The rearrangement joins TRBV6-1 to TRBJ1-5; the D is unclear. The CDR3 runs 15 residues. CDR1 and CDR2 from the germline V gene are MNHNS and SASEGT. V was trimmed by 2 bases and J by 2 bases, leaving 10 bases between them. In nucleotides, the CDR3 is TGTGCCAGCAGTGAAATCAGCCGTGGCAATCAGCCCCAGCATTTT. It translates to CASSEISRGNQPQHF.

A remark on this clone: The junction departs from the called germline gene at one end, perhaps through a read error. The V call is TRBV7-7, the J call TRBJ2-5, with TRBD1 identical over 7 bases. CDR1 is SSHAT and CDR2 is FNYEAQ in the germline V gene (reference sequence). The CDR3 runs to 13 residues. The CDR3 DNA is TGTGCTAGCAGCCGGGACAGTCAGCAGACCCAGTACTTC. Translated: CASSRDSQQTQYF. Full variable domain (rest looked up from reference TRBV7-7 and TRBJ2-5): GAGVSQSPRYKVTKRGQDVTLRCDPISSHATLYWYQQALGQGPEFLTYFNYEAQPDKSGLPSDRFSAERPEGSISTLTIQRTEQRDSAMYRCASSRDSQQTQYFGPGTRLLVL.

Remarks on this clone: Different DNA sequences within this sample yield the same CDR3. This chain connects TRBV6-5 to TRBJ1-2; a possible D gene is TRBD1 (5 bases). The V gene's germline CDR1 is MNHEY and CDR2 SVGAGI. V was cut by 0 bases and J by 4 bases, with 9 bases left in between. The CDR3 spans 14 residues. For the CDR3, the DNA is TGTGCCAGCAGTTACTCGCGGGGACCCTATGGCTACACCTTC. It encodes CASSYSRGPYGYTF.

DNA for the CDR3: TGTGCCAGTAGTATAGGTCGACGGGACACTGAAGCTTTCTTT. It translates to CASSIGRRDTEAFF. The chain has TRBV19 and TRBJ1-1; no firm D call. Trimming took off 1 base at V and 3 bases at J, with 9 bases between the two ends. The CDR3 covers 14 residues. Germline lookup yields CDR1 LNHDA and CDR2 SQIVND (reference sequence).

The J gene is TRBJ2-2, the V gene TRBV27, with 9 bases aligning to TRBD2. V shed 4 bases, J shed 3 bases, and the junction held 9 bases outside the gene matches. Germline V gene lookup returns CDR1 MNHEY and CDR2 SMNVEV (reference sequence). The CDR3 is 17 amino acids. Here the CDR3 DNA reads TGTGCCAGCAGTTCCCACTCGACTAGCGGATACACCGGGGAGCTGTTTTTT. Amino acid sequence: CASSSHSTSGYTGELFF.

The chain links TRBV18 to TRBJ2-7; D is ambiguous. CDR3 length: 14 residues. The V end was cut by 3 bases, the J end by 2 bases, with 11 bases between. Germline V gives CDR1 KGHSH, CDR2 LQKENI. Here the CDR3 reads CASSPLARTYEQYF. The CDR3 nucleotides are TGTGCCAGCTCACCTTTGGCCAGAACCTACGAGCAGTACTTC.

This clone has just one count. The CDR3 region is CASSEDKTGNTIYF. The CDR3 DNA is TGTGCCAGCAGCGAAGACAAGACTGGAAACACCATATATTTT. The V gene is TRBV6-5, the J gene TRBJ1-3; D gene ambiguous. CDR1 and CDR2 (germline): MNHEY, SVGAGI. The V end was cut by 6 bases, the J end by 2 bases, with 11 bases between. This CDR3 contains 14 residues.

The chain carries TRBV6-5 and TRBJ2-7; 7 bases agree with TRBD1. Germline trimming cut 5 bases from V and 3 bases from J; bases unmatched to any gene: 4. CDR1 is MNHEY and CDR2 is SVGAGI in the germline V gene. This CDR3 region has 13 residues. CDR3 region: CASSDRVNYEQYF. The CDR3, as DNA: TGTGCCAGCAGTGACAGGGTCAACTACGAGCAGTACTTC.

The genes are TRBV16 and TRBJ1-5, with D unresolved. The germline gives CDR1 KGHSY, CDR2 FQNENV. The length of the CDR3 is 15 residues. V gave up 4 bases and J gave up 0 bases, with 10 bases separating them. DNA for the CDR3: TGTGCCAGCAGCCCTACTACTACTAGCAATCAGCCCCAGCATTTT. It yields the protein CASSPTTTSNQPQHF.

The CDR3 spells CASSPPADFTDTQYF. In DNA form, the CDR3 reads TGTGCCAGCTCACCACCGGCGGACTTCACAGATACGCAGTATTTT. The J gene is TRBJ2-3, the V gene TRBV18; tentative D call: TRBD2 (5 bases). The CDR3 is 15 amino acids. Trimming took off 0 bases at V and 2 bases at J, with 9 bases between the two ends. Germline CDR1 reads KGHSH; CDR2 reads LQKENI.

J is TRBJ1-6 and V is TRBV27, with TRBD1 identical over 11 bases. CDR1 and CDR2 (germline): MNHEY, SMNVEV (reference sequence). J was trimmed by 7 bases and V by 3 bases; bases with no gene match: 8. The CDR3 runs to 17 residues. The CDR3 region has the DNA TGTGCCAGCAGTTTTCGCAGCAGGACAGGGGGCAATTCACCCCTCCACTTT. Amino acid sequence: CASSFRSRTGGNSPLHF.

The chain combines TRBV6-5 with TRBJ2-5; 8 bases map to TRBD2. The J call could be wrong; TRBJ2-7 is a better fit for the DNA end. This CDR3 region has 16 residues. Germline V gene sequence: CDR1 MNHEY, CDR2 SVGAGI. CDR3 loop: CASSYGSTGGLYEQYF. The DNA of the CDR3 is TGTGCCAGCAGTTACGGTTCAACGGGGGGGCTCTACGAGCAGTACTTC.

The CDR3 DNA reads as TGTGCCAGCACAGACGGGGGGCACACTGAAGCTTTCTTT. This encodes CASTDGGHTEAFF. The chain employs TRBV19 and TRBJ1-1, with D perhaps matching TRBD1 (6 bases). CDR3 size: 13 residues. CDR1 is LNHDA and CDR2 is SQIVND in the germline V gene (reference sequence). The V and J ends lost 9 bases and 3 bases respectively, with 14 bases between them.

The chain uses TRBV4-1 and TRBJ2-1, with TRBD2 matching 12 bases. V dropped 1 base and J dropped 4; count of bases not matched to a gene: 2. The CDR3 spans 16 residues. The germline CDR1 and CDR2 sequences are MGHRA and YSYEKL. The CDR3, as DNA: TGCGCCAGCAGCCAAGGAGGGACTAGCGGGTACAATGAGCAGTTCTTC. Residues: CASSQGGTSGYNEQFF.

This chain connects TRBV6-5 to TRBJ2-7; D unclear. Germline V gene sequence: CDR1 MNHEY, CDR2 SVGAGI. Trimming stripped 2 bases from V and 2 bases from J, with 7 bases between. This CDR3 contains 13 residues. CDR3 region: CASSYAPTYEQYF. For the CDR3, the DNA is TGTGCCAGCAGTTACGCGCCCACCTACGAGCAGTACTTC.

This chain joins TRBV11-3 and TRBJ2-1; 8 nucleotides line up with TRBD2. The CDR3 has 12 residues. In germline, CDR1 is SGHNT, CDR2 YENEEA. The V and J ends lost 5 bases and 12 bases, in that order; junction bases with no gene match: 6. The CDR3 nucleotides are TGTGCCAGCAGCCTCCGGGGGGGGTGGCAGTTCTTC. This translates into CASSLRGGWQFF.

V usage is TRBV4-2 and J usage is TRBJ2-3; D perhaps matches TRBD2 (5 bases). The CDR3 consists of 15 residues. CDR1 and CDR2 from the germline V gene are LGHNA and YNFKEQ. The germline V and J ends were trimmed by 4 bases and 2 bases, with 13 bases remaining between them. As DNA, the CDR3 is TGTGCCAGCAGCCCGCGACCGGGGTTCACAGATACGCAGTATTTT. Protein: CASSPRPGFTDTQYF.

The genes are TRBV19 and TRBJ1-5; D is possibly TRBD1 (5 bases). The germline CDR1 and CDR2 sequences are LNHDA and SQIVND (reference sequence). Deletions cut 5 bases from V and 2 bases from J, with 13 bases between. This CDR3 is built from 15 residues. This CDR3 reads CASSLEGLGNQPQHF. CDR3 sequence (DNA): TGTGCCAGTAGTCTCGAGGGACTGGGCAATCAGCCCCAGCATTTT.

The J gene is TRBJ2-7, the V gene TRBV12-5; the D gene is possibly TRBD2 (6 bases). The CDR3 is made up of 16 amino acids. Trimming removed 0 bases from V and 2 bases from J, with 14 bases in between. CDR1 is LGHNT and CDR2 is FRNRAP in the germline V gene. CDR3 nucleotide sequence: TGTGCTAGTGGTTTGGTACTTGGCGGGACGCCCTACGAGCAGTACTTC. It encodes CASGLVLGGTPYEQYF.

This rearrangement joins TRBV5-4 to TRBJ2-7, with 10 bases that match TRBD1. CDR3 length equals 15 residues. Germline CDR1 and CDR2: SGHNT and YYREEE (reference sequence). Trimming at V came to 5 bases and at J to 2 bases, leaving 7 bases not matched to a gene. The CDR3 loop is CASSGRDRGAYEQYF. In DNA, the CDR3 is TGTGCCAGCAGTGGCCGGGACAGGGGCGCCTACGAGCAGTACTTC.

The chain uses TRBV9 and TRBJ2-1; possibly TRBD2 for D (6 bases). CDR1 is SGDLS, CDR2 YYNGEE, per germline. The V gene lost 1 base and the J gene lost 7 bases, with 12 bases spanning the gap. CDR3 length: 14 residues. Here the CDR3 reads CASSVSGSQNEQFF. CDR3 nucleotides: TGTGCCAGCAGCGTATCCGGGAGTCAGAATGAGCAGTTCTTC.

The CDR3 bases are TGTGCCAGCAGCTTAGGCGGGTCGCACAATGAGCAGTTCTTC. Protein: CASSLGGSHNEQFF. The V gene is TRBV11-2, the J gene TRBJ2-1, with D perhaps matching TRBD2 (5 bases). V was pared by 1 base and J by 5 bases, with 9 bases between. Germline loops: CDR1 SGHAT, CDR2 FQNNGV. The CDR3 length is 14 residues.

The genes are TRBV23-1 and TRBJ2-7; no firm D call. TRBV23-1 is recorded as an ORF, its role being uncertain. Trimming took off 0 bases at V and 4 bases at J, with 16 bases between the two ends. The CDR3 is 16 amino acids. CDR3 nucleotide sequence: TGCGCCAGCAGTCAATCGCTGTCCGAGACCCCGTACGAGCAGTACTTC. Translating it yields CASSQSLSETPYEQYF.

The sample holds one count of this clone. The V call is TRBV4-1, the J call TRBJ1-2; D is uncertain. Trimming took off 2 bases at V and 2 bases at J, with 9 bases between the two ends. The germline CDR1 and CDR2 sequences are MGHRA and YSYEKL. CDR3 length: 14 amino acids. The CDR3 region is CASSQREGNYGYTF. Here the CDR3 DNA reads TGCGCCAGCAGCCAAAGAGAAGGGAACTATGGCTACACCTTC.

The chain combines TRBV5-1 with TRBJ1-1; 10 positions agree with TRBD1. The junction had 4 bases not matched to a gene; V was cut back by 0 bases and J by 5 bases. Germline V gene data show CDR1 as SGHRS and CDR2 as YFSETQ. CDR3 length: 15 amino acids. The CDR3 nucleotides are TGCGCCAGCAGCTTGGGTTTGGACAGGGGGACTGAAGCTTTCTTT. Encoded protein: CASSLGLDRGTEAFF.